The next 21 T cell receptor beta chains were all read from a single sample in a study of blood T cell repertoires in COVID-19. Assay used: immunoSEQ multiplex PCR; TCRdb lists only in-frame clones, some missing. The table lists roughly 43,000 clones, roughly 69% of them singletons, with 5.5% to 8% in the top ten. Sequencing input: peripheral blood. All receptors come from a man aged 80 or over with acute or convalescent COVID-19.

The chain links TRBV7-2 to TRBJ1-3, with D possibly TRBD1 on 6 matching bases. The CDR3 sequence is 15 residues long. CDR1 is SGHTA and CDR2 is FQGNSA in the germline V gene. Trimming pared 4 bases from V and 3 bases from J, leaving 13 bases between. CDR3 amino acids: CASSSGGAGGNTIYF. The DNA of the CDR3 is TGTGCCAGCAGCTCGGGGGGGGCAGGTGGAAACACCATATATTTT.

The J gene is TRBJ2-7, the V gene TRBV12-5; 11 positions agree with TRBD1. Germline CDR1 reads LGHNT; CDR2 reads FRNRAP. V lost 1 base and J lost 3; bases outside the gene matches: 2. The CDR3 has 15 amino acids. The CDR3 nucleotides read TGTGCTAGTGGTTTGGGGACAGGGGGCATCTACGAGCAGTACTTC. This gives the protein CASGLGTGGIYEQYF.

V and J are TRBV25-1 and TRBJ2-1; unclear D gene. V was cut by 2 bases and J by 0 bases, with 8 bases left in between. Per germline, CDR1 MGHDK and CDR2 SYGVNS. The CDR3 sequence is 15 residues long. The CDR3 reads CASSEVTFSYNEQFF. CDR3 in DNA: TGTGCCAGCAGTGAAGTGACATTCTCCTACAATGAGCAGTTCTTC. The variable domain in full, completed from reference TRBV25-1 and TRBJ2-1, reads EADIYQTPRYLVIGTGKKITLECSQTMGHDKMYWYQQDPGMELHLIHYSYGVNSTEKGDLSSESTVSRIRTEHFPLTLESARPSHTSQYLCASSEVTFSYNEQFFGPGTRLTVL.

V gene TRBV5-4 combines with J gene TRBJ1-1; TRBD1 matches at 7 bases. The CDR3 has 14 residues. Trimming removed 4 bases from V and 0 bases from J; junction bases left unmatched: 3. Germline loops: CDR1 SGHNT, CDR2 YYREEE (reference sequence). The CDR3 is CASSQGQLNTEAFF. DNA for the CDR3: TGTGCCAGCAGCCAGGGACAGTTGAACACTGAAGCTTTCTTT.

The chain employs TRBV19 and TRBJ2-3; the match to TRBD2 covers 7 bases. The CDR3 is 15 amino acids. Trimming cost V 4 bases and J 5 bases; bases outside gene matches: 9. Germline V lookup: CDR1 LNHDA, CDR2 SQIVND (reference sequence). CDR3 loop: CASSTWEGRGDTQYF. Written as DNA, the CDR3 is TGTGCCAGTAGTACCTGGGAGGGGCGGGGAGATACGCAGTATTTT. The full variable domain, with the rest looked up from reference TRBV19 and TRBJ2-3, is DGGITQSPKYLFRKEGQNVTLSCEQNLNHDAMYWYRQDPGQGLRLIYYSQIVNDFQKGDIAEGYSVSREKKESFPLTVTSAQKNPTAFYLCASSTWEGRGDTQYFGPGTRLTVL.

Points on this clone: The identical CDR3 is also encoded by other nucleotide sequences in the sample. The chain has TRBV7-2 and TRBJ1-3; no definite D call. Germline V gene sequence: CDR1 SGHTA, CDR2 FQGNSA. V shed 5 bases and J shed 0 bases, with 8 bases lying between them. The CDR3 covers 14 residues. The CDR3 region is CASSLDSSGNTIYF. As DNA, the CDR3 is TGTGCCAGCAGCCTCGACTCCTCTGGAAACACCATATATTTT.

The V gene is TRBV19, the J gene TRBJ2-1, with 8 bases fitting TRBD1. Germline V CDR1 and CDR2: LNHDA, SQIVND (reference sequence). Losses at the gene ends were 5 bases for V and 1 base for J; bases not matched to a gene: 4. The CDR3 spans 15 residues. In DNA form, the CDR3 reads TGTGCCAGTAGTCCACGACAGGGGTCCTACAATGAGCAGTTCTTC. Its translation is CASSPRQGSYNEQFF.

This sequence joins TRBV5-6 and TRBJ2-2; 8 bases map to TRBD2. The CDR3 length is 16 residues. Looked up from germline, CDR1 is SGHDT and CDR2 is YYEEEE. V was pared by 0 bases and J by 4 bases, with 5 bases of the junction left unmatched. In nucleotides, the CDR3 is TGTGCCAGCAGCTTGGCCGGGACTAGGGGCACCGGGGAGCTGTTTTTT. It encodes CASSLAGTRGTGELFF.

Remarks on this clone: At the DNA level, this CDR3 is encoded by other sequences in the same sample as well. This chain joins TRBV5-1 and TRBJ2-1, with D possibly TRBD1 on 5 matching bases. This CDR3 spans 15 amino acids. Trimming took 0 bases from V and 1 from J, leaving 8 bases between them. The germline V gene encodes CDR1 SGHRS and CDR2 YFSETQ. The CDR3 region has the DNA TGCGCCAGCAGCTTGGTAGGGGATTCCTACAATGAGCAGTTCTTC. Encoded protein: CASSLVGDSYNEQFF.

The sample holds one count of this clone. The chain combines TRBV5-6 with TRBJ1-2; maybe TRBD1 (5 bases). Germline V lookup: CDR1 SGHDT, CDR2 YYEEEE. The CDR3 covers 14 residues. The germline V and J ends were trimmed by 2 bases and 5 bases, with 13 bases remaining between them. CDR3 loop: CASSLSGVWYGYTF. The CDR3 DNA follows: TGTGCCAGCAGCTTATCGGGGGTCTGGTATGGCTACACCTTC.

V and J are TRBV7-9 and TRBJ2-2; perhaps TRBD1 as D (6 bases). The CDR3 extends over 13 amino acids. The germline V gene encodes CDR1 SEHNR and CDR2 FQNEAQ (reference sequence). Trimming pared 4 bases from V and 10 bases from J, leaving 13 bases between. DNA for the CDR3: TGTGCCAGCAGCTACTTAGGGGGTTCGGAGCTGTTTTTT. It codes for CASSYLGGSELFF.

The V call is TRBV7-6, the J call TRBJ1-2, with 7 nucleotides matching TRBD1. This CDR3 has 14 residues. V was clipped by 4 bases and J by 4 bases; unmatched bases: 6. In germline, CDR1 is SGHVS, CDR2 FNYEAQ. This CDR3 reads CASSYQGGAYGYTF. The CDR3 DNA is TGTGCCAGCAGCTACCAGGGGGGAGCCTATGGCTACACCTTC.

The gene calls are TRBV3-1 (or the pseudogene TRBV3-2) and TRBJ2-1; D is ambiguous. With 0 bases removed from V and 7 bases from J, the gap between germline ends came to 10 bases. Germline CDR1 reads LGHDT; CDR2 reads YNNKEL (reference sequence). This CDR3 spans 14 amino acids. The CDR3 DNA sequence: TGTGCCAGCAGCCAAGATACCTTAACTAATGAGCAGTTCTTC. Protein: CASSQDTLTNEQFF.

This chain uses TRBV7-8 with TRBJ2-1, with TRBD2 matching 7 bases. CDR1 and CDR2 from the germline V gene are SGHVS and FQNEAQ. The CDR3 runs to 13 residues. After removal of 5 bases from V and 6 bases from J, the junction contained 4 bases not matched to a gene. The CDR3 DNA reads as TGTGCCAGCAGCGCAGGGACTACCAATGAGCAGTTCTTC. It is translated as CASSAGTTNEQFF.

This clone was seen only a few times. The chain combines TRBV15 with TRBJ2-3, with D possibly TRBD1 on 5 matching bases. CDR1 and CDR2 from the germline V gene are LNHNV and YYDKDF (reference sequence). The V end was cut by 0 bases, the J end by 2 bases, with 9 bases between. The CDR3 covers 15 residues. As DNA, the CDR3 is TGTGCCACCAGCAGAGATGGACACGACACAGATACGCAGTATTTT. Translation gives CATSRDGHDTDTQYF.

The chain uses TRBV19 and TRBJ2-1, with 12 bases fitting TRBD2. Per germline, CDR1 LNHDA and CDR2 SQIVND (reference sequence). V was pared by 0 bases and J by 9 bases, with 9 bases of the junction left unmatched. CDR3 length equals 17 residues. CDR3 residues: CASSIDQRLAGVGEQFF. The CDR3 DNA sequence: TGTGCCAGTAGTATAGATCAGAGACTAGCGGGAGTCGGTGAGCAGTTCTTC.

V and J are TRBV19 and TRBJ2-3, with 9 bases identical to TRBD2. The CDR3 is 14 residues long. The J segment lost 3 bases and the V segment lost 6 bases, leaving 4 bases of the junction unmatched. Germline assignment: CDR1 LNHDA and CDR2 SQIVND (reference sequence). This chain's CDR3 is CASSESGGTDTQYF. The CDR3 DNA reads TGTGCCAGTAGCGAAAGCGGGGGGACAGATACGCAGTATTTT.

The chain employs TRBV18 and TRBJ2-7; the D gene is possibly TRBD1 (6 bases). From germline, CDR1 is KGHSH and CDR2 LQKENI. V lost 3 bases and J 7 bases, leaving 19 bases between the germline ends. The CDR3 is 15 residues long. The CDR3 bases are TGTGCCAGCTCACCTCCAGGACAGAGAGAAAGGGAGCAGTACTTC. It yields the protein CASSPPGQREREQYF.

This clone appeared a few times. The V gene is TRBV5-1, the J gene TRBJ1-2; TRBD1 matches at 8 bases. This CDR3 comprises 14 residues. The V gene end was trimmed by 7 bases and the J gene end by 3 bases; junction bases not matched to a gene: 8. CDR1 SGHRS and CDR2 YFSETQ come from the germline V gene. This CDR3 is CASHETGVHYGYTF. In nucleotides, the CDR3 is TGCGCCAGCCACGAGACAGGGGTGCACTATGGCTACACCTTC. The full variable domain, its missing parts supplied by reference TRBV5-1 and TRBJ1-2, is KAGVTQTPRYLIKTRGQQVTLSCSPISGHRSVSWYQQTPGQGLQFLFEYFSETQRNKGNFPGRFSGRQFSNSRSEMNVSTLELGDSALYLCASHETGVHYGYTFGSGTRLTVV.

The genes are TRBV5-6 and TRBJ2-7; the match to TRBD1 covers 7 bases. The CDR3 is 14 residues long. Trimming cost V 4 bases and J 6 bases; bases outside gene matches: 10. The germline V gene encodes CDR1 SGHDT and CDR2 YYEEEE. The CDR3 coding sequence is TGTGCCAGCAGCCCTCTCAGGGGGAGTTTCGAGCAGTACTTC. Translation gives CASSPLRGSFEQYF.

This clone was observed a handful of times. V is TRBV27 and J is TRBJ2-2, with unresolved D. With 6 bases removed from V and 1 base from J, the gap between germline ends came to 9 bases. Germline CDR1 and CDR2: MNHEY and SMNVEV (reference sequence). The CDR3 spans 14 residues. The DNA of the CDR3 is TGTGCCAGCAGGCTCGCAGGGAACACCGGGGAGCTGTTTTTT. Its translation is CASRLAGNTGELFF.